This T cell receptor beta chain derives from a study of cytomegalovirus exposure and HLA in healthy donors (dated by TCRdb to about 2017). About the full investigation: According to an earlier analysis of several hundred of the donors, 150 million to 200 million T cells yielded approximately 120 million unique TCR beta sequences and 250 to 350 Gb of sequence data. Both class I and class II loci were covered by HLA typing, at four-digit resolution. In a later genetic analysis, genome-wide SNP genotypes for about three fifths of the roughly 670 donors were used, and that subset was treated as a discovery cohort. All discovery cohort repertoires had been generated on a single sequencing platform. An early release covering over 500 HLA-typed donors comprised about 320 gigabases of sequencing data and about 90 million unique TCR sequences. In a later analysis, previously published TCR beta repertoires from about 640 donors were re-analyzed and high-resolution HLA genotyping was added so that TCR occurrence patterns could be studied. The study used immunosequencing to profile the T cell repertoires of around 600 subjects and linked those repertoires to cytomegalovirus serostatus. Of the roughly 420 genotyped donors, 65% to 90% were placed in the genetic ancestry cluster associated with self-reported Caucasian donors. The study combined high-throughput TCR immunosequencing, statistical association of individual TCRs with disease status, and machine learning to predict cytomegalovirus infection status. Across 300 to 400 genotyped donors of the cohort, an average of about 240,000 unique TCR beta nucleotide sequences per donor were sequenced, and roughly a sixth of those sequences were non-productive. Because of strong linkage in the cohort, four to six DR-DQ haplotypes were treated as single units for association and clustering. Alongside the repertoire data, information on donor age, sex, ethnicity and CMV serostatus was compiled. In addition to the first cohort of 500 to 850 subjects, a separate validation cohort of 120 different subjects was used. An earlier analysis of several hundred of the donors applied high-throughput TCR beta sequencing to assess whether each TCR beta V gene segment acted as functional or pseudogenic. Typing coverage varied by locus: roughly 629-630 donors for A, B, C, DRB1 and DQB1; approximately 560 for DQA1; more than 600 for DPA1; approximately 450 for DPB1. In the later analysis, no new phenotypic data were used to find candidate immune exposures; instead, reliance was placed on TCR beta sequences and their occurrence across donors. The study aimed to test whether signatures of past pathogen exposure could be identified by cataloging public T cell receptors. Study-wide conclusions, independent of this receptor: Sequencing depth was assumed to be roughly uniform across donors in the presence/absence analyses, though that assumption may not hold. A total of 150 to 200 TCR beta chains were listed by the study as associated with cytomegalovirus. A further reported finding was that TCR beta sequences accurately predicted the HLA-A and HLA-B alleles for most subjects in the first cohort. Compared with equally common non-associated chains, HLA-associated TCR beta chains in a later analysis were more clonally expanded and had lower generation probabilities. CMV serostatus was the only immune exposure information available for the cohort. The earlier analysis of approximately 590 of the donors excluded roughly 17 rarely observed V segments, including chromosome 9 orphons, because counts were too low. Three of the identified cytomegalovirus-associated TCR beta chains were confirmed in vitro to be specific for cytomegalovirus antigens. Most TCR sequences were observed very rarely across donors, whereas some public TCRs were present in many individuals. This cohort had only TCR beta chains sequenced, and the lack of alpha or paired-chain data limited which features could be detected. When HLA alleles, especially DR and DQ, strongly co-occurred, attributing TCR associations to individual alleles was difficult. A later genetic analysis associated a missense DCLRE1C variant with V-gene and J-gene trimming of TCR beta chains, and an independent cohort replicated the association. In a later analysis, several top co-occurrence clusters were reported to appear linked to parvovirus B19, influenza, CMV and Epstein-Barr virus. HLA typing was unavailable for some donors at each locus, so association tests used only the typed subset. According to a later analysis, most CMV-associated TCR beta chains appeared to be HLA-restricted, and the HLA associations seemed to be driven largely by CMV exposure. According to a later genetic analysis, donors in an Asian-associated ancestry cluster had fewer N-insertions in productive TCRs than the roughly 660-donor mean. Linkage disequilibrium might explain the correlated functional status among segregating V segments, but an unknown experimental factor could not be ruled out. Some IMGT-functional V segments, including TRBV6-2 and TRBV6-3, could not be distinguished by the 87-base-pair reads and were therefore excluded. A group of highly shared sequence variants was considered likely to be a technical artifact of the sequencing pipeline. Cytomegalovirus status was reported to be diagnosed by the classifier with high specificity and sensitivity in both the original and validation cohorts. At a false discovery rate of 0.05, a later analysis linked fewer than 20,000 TCR beta sequences to specific HLA alleles. Broadly in line with IMGT annotations, most TCR beta V segments showed up in productive rearrangements about 87% or about 30% of the time in an earlier analysis of 450 to 750 of the donors. It was suggested by the authors that the approach could potentially be generalized to other disease states and immunological phenotypes. In a later analysis, TCR association rates were found to vary across HLA loci, with the most associated TCRs seen for DRB1 alleles and the fewest for HLA-C alleles.

CDR1 and CDR2 are read off the germline V gene as SQVTM and ANQGSEA. V is shortened by 4 bases, J by 11 bases, and the region joining them spans 12 bases. Including cysteine and phenylalanine, the CDR3 has 11 amino acids. Left in the record is the CDR3 DNA by itself, 33 bases read in frame from the first base. In total, about 650 healthy bone marrow donors made up the cohort. At the time of sampling, all cohort members were nominally healthy, though unrecorded immune exposures were likely present. The donor was CMV seropositive and belonged to the group of more than 250 seropositive cohort members. A peripheral blood sample was collected from each donor, and TCR beta sequencing was performed on peripheral blood mononuclear cells. Genomic DNA extraction from the blood cell samples was performed with the Qiagen DNeasy Blood Extraction Kit. This clone was detected only a few times. There is no known antigen for this receptor. No qualities accompany the bases; no much larger clone lies one base away.

The library was built by means of the immunoSEQ multiplex PCR assay. The multiplex PCR relied on a mix of 60 forward primers for TCR Vbeta segments and 13 reverse primers for TCR Jbeta segments. The CDR3 region of rearranged TCR beta genes was amplified from genomic DNA with a multiplex PCR assay. The Illumina HiSeq System was used to sequence the amplified TCR beta libraries as 87-base-pair reads. Under the source paper's analysis protocol: In a later analysis, about 80 million unique TCR beta chains were counted across the approximately 670 repertoires, and about 9.9 million of these chains were shared by at least two donors. To remove PCR and sequencing errors, raw reads were error-corrected and collapsed into unique sequences using a nearest-neighbor algorithm that merged closely related sequences. To assign V, D and J gene segments, CDR3 sequences were aligned to IMGT reference sequences. For a sequence to be retained, a match of at least six nucleotides to both a V gene segment and a J gene segment was required. A rearrangement counted as productive if the CDR3 had no stop codons and remained in frame with V and J, and every other rearrangement counted as non-productive. CDR3 was defined by IMGT convention, running from the second conserved V-encoded cysteine to the conserved J-encoded phenylalanine. In an earlier analysis of around 540 of the donors, sequences lacking an unambiguous match to a single V gene segment were excluded. An earlier analysis of a few hundred of the donors called V segments functional above 56.7% productive rearrangements and segregating when the between-donor standard deviation exceeded 5%. To diagnose cytomegalovirus status from the catalog of TCR beta chain sequences, a statistical classification framework was built. V and J gene assignment, in a later analysis, came from comparing TCR nucleotide sequences with IMGT/GENE-DB human TR gene sequences. A later analysis assigned CDR3 sequences and most-parsimonious VDJ recombination scenarios with the TCRdist pipeline. In a later analysis, each TCR beta chain was defined by its CDR3 amino acid sequence together with its V-gene family, and reads without a unique V-gene family were excluded. A later analysis removed several hundred highly shared, low-generation-probability nucleotide sequences to deal with suspected cross-contamination and a sequencing artifact. In a later analysis, a clonal expansion index for each public chain was calculated from normalized within-repertoire ranks of inferred template counts. In a later analysis, generation probabilities were computed using a VDJ recombination model fitted to out-of-frame rearrangements, and the results were checked against IGoR. In a later analysis, hypergeometric tests were used to score TCR-TCR, TCR-HLA and TCR-CMV co-occurrence, with a repertoire-size bias correction applied to TCR pairs. In a later analysis, false discovery rates were estimated by permuting HLA or CMV assignments 20 times. In a later analysis, co-occurring TCRs were grouped using DBSCAN, and TCRdist sequence similarity was added for clustering within HLA-allele-positive subsets. Co-occurrence clustering excluded repertoires with fewer than 30,000 or more than 120,000 public chains, plus five with anomalous nucleotide sharing. TCRdb re-hosts the immuneACCESS table, in-frame sequences only. Its copies lack some clones; in the studies checked, an unresolved V gene accounts for under half of them, and the cause for the rest is not known. V and J calls and clone size are those listed in that table; D and trimming were worked out from the DNA. Present in this sample are about 120,000 clones, over 9.5% of which were seen just once. The top ten constitute approximately 4.4% of the sample.

The chain uses TRBV29-1 and TRBJ2-1; the D region possibly corresponds to TRBD2 (8 bases align). The TCR originated in a woman aged 18-30 years in good health and CMV-seropositive. The sample was PBMCs. The DNA sequence follows: TGCAGCGTTGTAGCGGGACAGCAGCAGTTCTTC. Translation gives CSVVAGQQQFF.